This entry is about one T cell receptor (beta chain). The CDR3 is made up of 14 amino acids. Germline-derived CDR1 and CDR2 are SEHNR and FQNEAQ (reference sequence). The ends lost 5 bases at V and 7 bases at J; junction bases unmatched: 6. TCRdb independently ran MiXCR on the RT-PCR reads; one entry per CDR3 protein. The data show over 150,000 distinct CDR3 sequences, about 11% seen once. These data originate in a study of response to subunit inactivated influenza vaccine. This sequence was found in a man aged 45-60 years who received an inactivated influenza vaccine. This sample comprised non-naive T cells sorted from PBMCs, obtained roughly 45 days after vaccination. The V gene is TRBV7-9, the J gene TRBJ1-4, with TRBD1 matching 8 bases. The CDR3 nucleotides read TGTGCCAGCAGCCGGACAGGGTCAGTTGAAAAACTGTTTTTT. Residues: CASSRTGSVEKLFF.